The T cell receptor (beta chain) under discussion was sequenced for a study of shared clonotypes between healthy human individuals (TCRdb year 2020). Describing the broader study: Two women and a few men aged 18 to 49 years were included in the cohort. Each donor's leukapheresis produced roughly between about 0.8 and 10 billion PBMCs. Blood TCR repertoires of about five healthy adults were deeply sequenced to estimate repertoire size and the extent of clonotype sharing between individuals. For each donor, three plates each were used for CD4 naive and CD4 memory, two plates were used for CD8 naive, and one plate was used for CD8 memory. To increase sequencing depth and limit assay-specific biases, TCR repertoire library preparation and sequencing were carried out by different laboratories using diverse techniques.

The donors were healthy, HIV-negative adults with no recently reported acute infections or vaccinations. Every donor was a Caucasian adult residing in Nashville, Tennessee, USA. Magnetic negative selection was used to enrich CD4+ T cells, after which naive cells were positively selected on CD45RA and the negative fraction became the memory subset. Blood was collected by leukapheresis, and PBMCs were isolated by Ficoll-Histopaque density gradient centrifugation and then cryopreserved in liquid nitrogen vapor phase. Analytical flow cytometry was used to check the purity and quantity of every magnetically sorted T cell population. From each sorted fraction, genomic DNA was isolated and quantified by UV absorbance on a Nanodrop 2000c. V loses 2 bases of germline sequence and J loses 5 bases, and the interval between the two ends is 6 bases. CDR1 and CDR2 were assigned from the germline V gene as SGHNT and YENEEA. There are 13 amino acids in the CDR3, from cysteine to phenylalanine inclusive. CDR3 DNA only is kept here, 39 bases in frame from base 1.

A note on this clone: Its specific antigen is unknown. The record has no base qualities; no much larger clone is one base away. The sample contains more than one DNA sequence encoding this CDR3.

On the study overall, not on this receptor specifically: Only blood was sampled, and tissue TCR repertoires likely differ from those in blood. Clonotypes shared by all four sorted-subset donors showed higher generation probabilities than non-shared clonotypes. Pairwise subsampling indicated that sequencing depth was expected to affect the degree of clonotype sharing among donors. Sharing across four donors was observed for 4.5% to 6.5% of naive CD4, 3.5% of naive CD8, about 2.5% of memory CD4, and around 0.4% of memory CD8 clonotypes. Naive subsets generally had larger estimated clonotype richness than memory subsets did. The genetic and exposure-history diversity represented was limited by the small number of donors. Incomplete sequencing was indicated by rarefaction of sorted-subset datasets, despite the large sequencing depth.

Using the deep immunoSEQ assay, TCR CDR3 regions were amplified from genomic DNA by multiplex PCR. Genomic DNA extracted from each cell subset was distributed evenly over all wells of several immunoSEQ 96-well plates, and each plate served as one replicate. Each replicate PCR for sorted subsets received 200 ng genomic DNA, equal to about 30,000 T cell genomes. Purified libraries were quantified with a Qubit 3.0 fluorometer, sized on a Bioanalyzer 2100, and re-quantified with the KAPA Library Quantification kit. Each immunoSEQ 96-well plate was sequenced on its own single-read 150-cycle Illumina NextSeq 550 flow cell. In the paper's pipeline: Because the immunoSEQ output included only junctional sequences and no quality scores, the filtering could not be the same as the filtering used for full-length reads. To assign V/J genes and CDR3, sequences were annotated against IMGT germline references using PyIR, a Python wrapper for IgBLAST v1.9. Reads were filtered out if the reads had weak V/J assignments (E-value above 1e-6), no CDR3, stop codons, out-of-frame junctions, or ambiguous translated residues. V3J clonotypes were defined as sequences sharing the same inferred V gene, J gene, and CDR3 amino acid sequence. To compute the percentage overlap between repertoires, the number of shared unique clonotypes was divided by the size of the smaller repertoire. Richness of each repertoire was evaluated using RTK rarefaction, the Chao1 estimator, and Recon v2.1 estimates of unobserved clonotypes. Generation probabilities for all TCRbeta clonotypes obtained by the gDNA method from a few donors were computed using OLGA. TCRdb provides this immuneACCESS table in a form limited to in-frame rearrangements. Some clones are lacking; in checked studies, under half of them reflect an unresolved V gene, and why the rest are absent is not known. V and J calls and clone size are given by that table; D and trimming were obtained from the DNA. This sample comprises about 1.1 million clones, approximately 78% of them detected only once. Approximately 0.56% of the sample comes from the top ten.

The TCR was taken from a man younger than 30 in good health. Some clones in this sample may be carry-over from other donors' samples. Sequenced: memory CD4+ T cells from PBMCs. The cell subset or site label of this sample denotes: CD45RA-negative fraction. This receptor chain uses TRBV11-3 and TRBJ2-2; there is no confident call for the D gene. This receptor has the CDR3 CASSLTVTGELFF. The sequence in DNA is TGTGCCAGCAGCTTAACGGTGACCGGGGAGCTGTTTTTT.